The following is a T cell receptor (beta chain) sequence with its context. Ten or more counts support this clonotype. This receptor's antigen is unknown. Qualities for individual bases were not recorded, and no much larger clone is one base off. The data stem from a study of Graves' ophthalmopathy and Graves' hyperthyroidism listed by TCRdb under 2018. A note on the overall study: Peripheral blood was collected before any treatment was given, at the time of initial diagnosis. In over 5 hyperthyroidism patients, the T-cell repertoire of thyroid tissue was compared with the T-cell repertoire of blood. An independent validation cohort comprised around 20 hyperthyroidism patients and some 16 patients who later progressed from hyperthyroidism to ophthalmopathy. In total, approximately 130 blood samples were TCR-sequenced: fewer than 50 ophthalmopathy, over 70 hyperthyroidism and about 17 hyperthyroidism-to-ophthalmopathy patients. For training and testing, the 100 patients in the discovery cohort were randomly divided in a 7:3 ratio. The study used signatures of the TCR beta repertoire to tell Graves' ophthalmopathy apart from Graves' hyperthyroidism and to predict which patients would progress to ophthalmopathy. To explore V-J signatures that distinguish ophthalmopathy from hyperthyroidism, a discovery set of about a hundred patients was enrolled, made up of 43 with ophthalmopathy and fewer than 60 with stable hyperthyroidism. After sampling, hyperthyroidism patients received methimazole starting at 30 mg daily, and ophthalmopathy patients received high-dose intravenous methylprednisolone.

Points the paper makes about the study in general: Sample size was not predetermined statistically, and investigators were not blinded to group allocation. Most expanded thyroid clonotypes with frequency above 0.001 were also detected in blood, suggesting blood repertoires may reflect the thyroid immune response. In cross-validation, the 13-signature model distinguished ophthalmopathy from stable hyperthyroidism with about 90% sensitivity and approximately 81% specificity, while in the test set the corresponding values were about 79% and 69%. In validation, the model predicted ophthalmopathy progression with over 60% sensitivity and 72% to 80% specificity; approximately 12 predicted patients were CT-confirmed with GO in a median of about 6.2 months.

TCR beta CDR3 regions were amplified from RNA transcripts for repertoire sequencing. HTBI primers and the Qiagen OneStep RT-PCR kit were used in a first-round RT-PCR, which was followed by a second-round multiplex PCR, size selection and purification. Libraries were sequenced on an Illumina HiSeq2000 using paired-end 100 bp reads. As for the original processing: SOAPnuke was used for read processing, and reads with adapters, uncalled bases, a mean Phred below 15, or no exact constant-primer or identifier match were discarded. High-quality paired reads were merged with COPE v1.2.5. Each unique nucleotide sequence was defined as a clonotype, and clonotypes were aligned to IMGT TRB V, D and J references with MiTCR v1.1. The analysis was limited to V-J combinations with a frequency above 0.0001, which together covered 99.2% of the repertoires. A TCR clonal expansion and chaos score per V-J combination was defined as the ratio of F50 clonal expansion to chaos observed in the TCRdist matrix. Welch's t-statistics and random forest were used to reduce the features to 10 to 15 V-J combinations, which were then used as input to a naive Bayes classifier. The similarity between thyroid and blood repertoires was quantified using the Morisita-Horn index. The raw public reads went through TCRdb reprocessing: fastp at Q25, MiXCR clone calling, in-frame beta chains kept. CDR3 protein sequences are deduplicated, and each keeps its most common genes and DNA. These V and J calls rely on TCRdb rather than the paper's analysis. This sample holds fewer than 600,000 distinct CDR3 sequences; about an eighth were observed only once. The ten largest make up roughly 9.8% of the sample.

The ophthalmopathy patients had moderately to severely active disease, with a Clinical Activity Score of 3 or higher, a NOSPECS grade of 4 or higher, and a disease duration of less than 3 months. Anyone with other autoimmune diseases, uncontrolled infections, pregnancy or lactation was excluded from the study. Diagnosis relied on clinical symptoms, serum thyroxine, TRAb, thyroid ultrasound and orbital computed tomography. Ficoll-Paque density gradient centrifugation was used to isolate PBMCs from 10 ml of fresh peripheral blood. Total RNA was extracted using Trizol reagent, and RNA quality was checked on an Agilent 2100 Bioanalyzer. Sequences were obtained from blood. The origin of this receptor is a woman in her twenties or thirties with Graves' ophthalmopathy. Donor details come from another sample of the same person, matched by shared clones.

The sequenced DNA is TGTGCCAGCTGTAATACAGGGCACCCCAGGGGAGAGACCCAGTACTTC. It encodes CASCNTGHPRGETQYF. The chain is assembled from TRBV27 and TRBJ2-5, and TRBD1 may be the D gene, going by 6 matching bases. The V end loses 8 bases and the J end loses 4 bases, and a stretch of 23 bases separates them. The CDR3 numbers 16 residues from cysteine through phenylalanine. The CDR3 DNA has 48 bases and is translated from base 1. The germline V gene (reference sequence) yields MNHEY for CDR1 and SMNVEV for CDR2.